One T cell receptor (beta chain) is described in this entry. This record belongs to a study of blood T cell repertoires in COVID-19. CDR1 is SGHTA, CDR2 FQGNSA, per germline. This CDR3 has 15 residues. The junction had 0 bases not matched to a gene; V was cut back by 2 bases and J by 0 bases. Original methodology: Amplification of reference gene primers provided the estimated nucleated cell counts. Method: immunoSEQ multiplex PCR; TCRdb's copy keeps in-frame clones and lacks some. That table supplies the V and J calls and clone size; D and trimming were determined from the DNA. The repertoire holds fewer than 130,000 clones, with more than 75% as singletons.

This sequence was found in a woman aged 45-59 years with acute or convalescent COVID-19. The chain couples TRBV7-2 to TRBJ2-1, with 8 bases lining up with TRBD1. Sequencing was performed on peripheral blood. The CDR3 nucleotides are TGTGCCAGCAGCTTACAGGGGGCCTCCTACAATGAGCAGTTCTTC. This translates into CASSLQGASYNEQFF.